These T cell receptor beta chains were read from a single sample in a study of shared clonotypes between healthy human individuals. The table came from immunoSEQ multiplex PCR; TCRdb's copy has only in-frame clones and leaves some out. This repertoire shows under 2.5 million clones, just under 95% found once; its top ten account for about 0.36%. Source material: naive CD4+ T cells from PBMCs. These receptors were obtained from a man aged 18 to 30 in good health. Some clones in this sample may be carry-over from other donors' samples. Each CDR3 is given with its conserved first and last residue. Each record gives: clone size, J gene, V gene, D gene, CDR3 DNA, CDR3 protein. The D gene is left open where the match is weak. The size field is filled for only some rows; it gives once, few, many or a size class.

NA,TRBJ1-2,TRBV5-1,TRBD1,TGCGCCAGCAGCGAGGGACAGCAAGGGGGCTATGGCTACACCTTC,CASSEGQQGGYGYTF
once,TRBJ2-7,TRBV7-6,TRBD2,TGTGCCAGCAGCTATGGGGAAGAGCGGGAGGGCTACGAGCAGTACTTC,CASSYGEEREGYEQYF
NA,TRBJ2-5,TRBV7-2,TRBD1,TGTGCCAGCAGCTTCACCGGGACAGAAGAGACCCAGTACTTC,CASSFTGTEETQYF
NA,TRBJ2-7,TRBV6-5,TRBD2,TGTGCCAGCAAATTAGCGGGAGAAGGCTACGAGCAGTACTTC,CASKLAGEGYEQYF
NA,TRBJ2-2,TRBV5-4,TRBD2,TGTGCCAGCGGCATAGCGGGAGCGGGCCACACCGGGGAGCTGTTTTTT,CASGIAGAGHTGELFF
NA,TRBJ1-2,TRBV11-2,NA,TGTGCCAGCAGCTTCGTCAGGGCTTCTGGCTACACCTTC,CASSFVRASGYTF
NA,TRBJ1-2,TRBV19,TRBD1,TGTGCCAGTAGTATAGTTGGAGGACAGGGGGCTAATGGCTACACCTTC,CASSIVGGQGANGYTF
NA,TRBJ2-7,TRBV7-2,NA,TGTGCCAGCAGCTTCCCGGGACTTTATTACGAGCAGTACTTC,CASSFPGLYYEQYF
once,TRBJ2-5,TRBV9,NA,TGTGCCAGCAGCGTATTACCGGGACAAGAGACCCAGTACTTC,CASSVLPGQETQYF
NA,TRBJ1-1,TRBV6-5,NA,TGTGCCAGCAGTTACTCTCCGGGGAAGGGCACTGAAGCTTTCTTT,CASSYSPGKGTEAFF